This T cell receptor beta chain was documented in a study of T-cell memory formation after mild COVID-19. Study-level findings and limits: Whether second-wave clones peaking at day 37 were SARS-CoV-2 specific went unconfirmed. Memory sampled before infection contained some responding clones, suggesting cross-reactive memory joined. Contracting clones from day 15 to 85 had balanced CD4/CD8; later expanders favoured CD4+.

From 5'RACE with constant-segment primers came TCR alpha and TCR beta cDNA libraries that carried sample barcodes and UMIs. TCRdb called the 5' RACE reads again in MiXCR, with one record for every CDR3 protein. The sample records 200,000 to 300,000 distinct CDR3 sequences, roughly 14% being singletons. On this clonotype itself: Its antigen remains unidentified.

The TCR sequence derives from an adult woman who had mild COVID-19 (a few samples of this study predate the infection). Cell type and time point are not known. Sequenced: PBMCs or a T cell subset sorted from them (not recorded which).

The CDR3 bases are TGTGCCAGCAGCTTGGCTCCAGGCAGGGGTGATGAAAAACTGTTTTTT. Amino acid sequence: CASSLAPGRGDEKLFF. The chain employs TRBV5-5 and TRBJ1-4; D might be TRBD1 (6 bases). Germline V gives CDR1 SGHKS, CDR2 YYEKEE (reference sequence). This CDR3 has 16 amino acids. The V gene lost 0 bases and the J gene lost 6 bases, with 15 bases spanning the gap. The complete variable domain, with remaining parts taken from reference TRBV5-5 and TRBJ1-4, reads DAGVTQSPTHLIKTRGQQVTLRCSPISGHKSVSWYQQVLGQGPQFIFQYYEKEERGRGNFPDRFSARQFPNYSSELNVNALLLGDSALYLCASSLAPGRGDEKLFFGSGTQLSVL.